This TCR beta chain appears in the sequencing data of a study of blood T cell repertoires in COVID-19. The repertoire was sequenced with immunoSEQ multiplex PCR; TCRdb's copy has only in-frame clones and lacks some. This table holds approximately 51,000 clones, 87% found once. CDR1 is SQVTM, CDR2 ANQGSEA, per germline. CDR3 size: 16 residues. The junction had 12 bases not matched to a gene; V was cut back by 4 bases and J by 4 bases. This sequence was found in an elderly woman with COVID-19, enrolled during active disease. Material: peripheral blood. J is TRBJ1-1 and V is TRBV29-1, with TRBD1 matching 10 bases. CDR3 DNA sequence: TGCAGCGTTGCCGACTTTCCGGGACAGGGGTCCACTGAAGCTTTCTTT. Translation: CSVADFPGQGSTEAFF.